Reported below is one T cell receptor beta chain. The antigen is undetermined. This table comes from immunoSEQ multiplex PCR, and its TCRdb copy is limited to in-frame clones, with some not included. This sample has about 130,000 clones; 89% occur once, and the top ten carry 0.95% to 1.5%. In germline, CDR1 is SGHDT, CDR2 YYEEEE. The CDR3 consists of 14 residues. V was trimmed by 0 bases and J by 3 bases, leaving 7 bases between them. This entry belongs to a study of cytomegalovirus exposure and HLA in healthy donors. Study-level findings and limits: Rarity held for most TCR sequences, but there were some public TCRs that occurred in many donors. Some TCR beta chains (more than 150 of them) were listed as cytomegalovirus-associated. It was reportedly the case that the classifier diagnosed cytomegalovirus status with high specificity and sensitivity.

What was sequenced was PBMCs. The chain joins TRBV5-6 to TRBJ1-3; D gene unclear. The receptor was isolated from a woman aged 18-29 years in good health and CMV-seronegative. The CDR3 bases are TGTGCCAGCAGCTTGGGTTTTAATGGAAACACCATATATTTT. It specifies CASSLGFNGNTIYF.